This T cell receptor beta chain was identified in a study of T cell repertoires in cytomegalovirus infection. Whole-study findings and limits: Dominant in the ex vivo response were TCR beta clonotypes restricted by HLA-C and specific for CMV. CMV carriers with the relevant HLA were identified by cumulative public TCR beta family frequency.

Germline trimming cut 6 bases from V and 6 bases from J; bases unmatched to any gene: 5. Germline CDR1 MNHEY, CDR2 SVGAGI. The CDR3 runs 15 residues. TCRdb reprocessed the reads via MiXCR and lists one record per CDR3 protein. The repertoire has more than 200,000 distinct CDR3 sequences, roughly 10% of them found once; the top ten carry approximately 16%. Turning to this clonotype: Antigen: not known.

J is TRBJ2-2 and V is TRBV6-5; 12 positions agree with TRBD1. This clonotype was obtained from a human donor in good health (CMV status not recorded). Some clones in this sample may be carry-over from other donors' samples. Input material: PBMCs. The CDR3, as DNA: TGTGCCAGCAGCCCGGGACAGGGGGCTTCCGGGGAGCTGTTTTTT. Translating gives CASSPGQGASGELFF.